The 29 T cell receptor beta chains below all came from one sample that was sequenced in a study of blood T cell repertoires in COVID-19. TCRdb's table, derived via immunoSEQ multiplex PCR, lists solely in-frame clones and lacks some. The table has over 60,000 clones, 65% to 90% seen once; the top ten hold 0.9% to 1.5%. The sequenced sample consisted of peripheral blood. These receptors were collected from a man in his forties or fifties with acute or convalescent COVID-19.

The table lists this clone with a few counts. V is TRBV18 and J is TRBJ2-1; 10 bases agree with TRBD2. Trimming took 0 bases from V and 8 from J; bases not matched to a gene: 10. There are 17 residues in the CDR3. Germline V CDR1 and CDR2: KGHSH, LQKENI. DNA for the CDR3: TGTGCCAGCTCACCACCGCAAGCGGGGGGGCGGGTCGATGAGCAGTTCTTC. Translated, it gives CASSPPQAGGRVDEQFF.

J is TRBJ1-5 and V is TRBV19, with D possibly matching TRBD1 (6 bases). Per the germline V gene, CDR1 is LNHDA and CDR2 is SQIVND (reference sequence). Trimming left V 5 bases short and J 4 bases short, with 15 bases between. CDR3 size: 15 residues. CDR3 in amino acids: CASSPTGRLNQPQHF. The CDR3 DNA reads TGTGCCAGTAGTCCTACAGGGCGGCTTAATCAGCCCCAGCATTTT. The full variable domain, completed using reference TRBV19 and TRBJ1-5, is DGGITQSPKYLFRKEGQNVTLSCEQNLNHDAMYWYRQDPGQGLRLIYYSQIVNDFQKGDIAEGYSVSREKKESFPLTVTSAQKNPTAFYLCASSPTGRLNQPQHFGDGTRLSIL.

DNA of the CDR3: TGTGCCAGCACAGCGTCTGGAAACACCATATATTTT. As protein: CASTASGNTIYF. The V gene is TRBV12-3 or TRBV12-4, the J gene TRBJ1-3; the D is unclear. V was trimmed by 7 bases and J by 1 base, leaving 5 bases between them. The CDR3 consists of 12 residues.

The V and J genes are TRBV11-3 and TRBJ1-6; D unresolved. Between the trimmed V and J ends, which lost 2 bases and 0 bases, there was a span of 5 bases. Germline CDR1 SGHNT, CDR2 YENEEA. The CDR3 covers 15 residues. In DNA, the CDR3 is TGTGCCAGCAGCTTACGTAGCTCCTATAATTCACCCCTCCACTTT. Its translation: CASSLRSSYNSPLHF.

This clone came up a few times. The chain couples TRBV5-4 to TRBJ1-3, with 10 bases aligning to TRBD1. The CDR3 is made up of 16 amino acids. Germline loops: CDR1 SGHNT, CDR2 YYREEE (reference sequence). The V segment lost 4 bases and the J segment 1 base; nucleotides outside the gene matches: 5. The CDR3 bases are TGTGCCAGCAGCGTTCCGGGACAGGGGTCTGGAAACACCATATATTTT. Its protein product is CASSVPGQGSGNTIYF.

The chain links TRBV29-1 to TRBJ1-1; D unresolved. The CDR3 sequence is 11 residues long. The germline CDR1 and CDR2 sequences are SQVTM and ANQGSEA. With 4 bases removed from V and 1 base from J, the gap between germline ends came to 4 bases. The CDR3 DNA is TGCAGCGTTGCCCGGAACACTGAAGCTTTCTTT. This encodes CSVARNTEAFF.

This clone was counted a single time. J is TRBJ2-6 and V is TRBV10-3; no reliable D call. The CDR3 spans 15 residues. The V gene's germline CDR1 is ENHRY and CDR2 SYGVKD. Trimming removed 0 bases at V and 4 bases at J, with 7 bases between. The CDR3 protein is CAISESTGGANVLTF. The DNA for the CDR3 is TGTGCCATCAGTGAGTCCACCGGGGGGGCCAACGTCCTGACTTTC.

The chain couples TRBV18 to TRBJ2-1, with no clear D. The V and J ends lost 3 bases and 0 bases respectively, with 6 bases between them. CDR1 is KGHSH, CDR2 LQKENI, per germline. The CDR3 consists of 14 residues. The CDR3 reads CASSPASSYNEQFF. In DNA, the CDR3 is TGTGCCAGCTCACCGGCTAGCTCCTACAATGAGCAGTTCTTC.

J is TRBJ2-2 and V is TRBV12-3 or TRBV12-4; TRBD2 matches at 7 bases. The junction had 4 bases not matched to a gene; V was cut back by 6 bases and J by 6 bases. The CDR3 loop spans 13 amino acids. CDR3 protein: CASSPRGAGELFF. The CDR3 DNA reads as TGTGCCAGCAGCCCTCGGGGGGCCGGGGAGCTGTTTTTT.

This rearrangement joins TRBV7-2 to TRBJ2-2, with 8 bases aligning to TRBD2. Looked up from germline, CDR1 is SGHTA and CDR2 is FQGNSA. The CDR3 has 16 residues. Trimming removed 1 base from V and 5 bases from J; junction bases left unmatched: 6. The CDR3 nucleotides are TGTGCCAGCAGCTTAGATTGGCGGGGGGCAACCGGGGAGCTGTTTTTT. Amino acids: CASSLDWRGATGELFF.

V usage is TRBV5-1 and J usage is TRBJ1-1, with a possible D match to TRBD1 (6 bases). The CDR3 spans 14 residues. Per the germline V gene, CDR1 is SGHRS and CDR2 is YFSETQ. With 7 bases removed from V and 1 base from J, the gap between germline ends came to 14 bases. Written as DNA, the CDR3 is TGCGCCAGCCGCCCCTTACAGGGGAACACTGAAGCTTTCTTT. Its protein product is CASRPLQGNTEAFF.

V gene TRBV4-2 combines with J gene TRBJ1-2; D is possibly TRBD1 (5 bases). This CDR3 spans 12 amino acids. Germline CDR1 and CDR2: LGHNA and YNFKEQ. V lost 1 base and J 5 bases, leaving 5 bases between the germline ends. CDR3 in amino acids: CASSQGQYGYTF. The DNA for the CDR3 is TGTGCCAGCAGCCAAGGACAGTATGGCTACACCTTC.

V usage is TRBV29-1 and J usage is TRBJ1-2, with TRBD1 as a possible D gene (6 bases). Trimming left V 4 bases short and J 5 bases short, with 11 bases between. The CDR3 runs 12 residues. The germline gives CDR1 SQVTM, CDR2 ANQGSEA. The DNA for the CDR3 is TGCAGCGTTGCGAGGGACATGTATGGCTACACCTTC. It codes for CSVARDMYGYTF.

This chain links TRBV27 with TRBJ1-2; D not certain. Germline loops: CDR1 MNHEY, CDR2 SMNVEV (reference sequence). This CDR3 has 13 residues. V dropped 0 bases and J dropped 6 bases, with 8 bases sitting between them. The CDR3, as DNA: TGTGCCAGCAGTTTATCATCCGGGGATGGCTACACCTTC. Translating gives CASSLSSGDGYTF.

The CDR3 DNA reads TGTGCCAGCAGCTTCCGGGACAGGGTCTACGAGCAGTACTTC. Translation gives CASSFRDRVYEQYF. The chain recombines TRBV11-2 with TRBJ2-7, with TRBD1 matching 9 bases. J lost 3 bases, V lost 3 bases, and 3 bases had no gene match. The germline V gene encodes CDR1 SGHAT and CDR2 FQNNGV. The CDR3 extends over 14 amino acids.

The chain joins TRBV11-1 to TRBJ2-1; 12 bases map to TRBD2. CDR1 is SGHAT and CDR2 is FQDESV in the germline V gene (reference sequence). The CDR3 consists of 15 residues. V was pared by 6 bases and J by 7 bases, with 7 bases of the junction left unmatched. The CDR3 loop is CASRLGLAGRNEQFF. The CDR3 DNA reads as TGTGCCAGCAGACTCGGACTAGCGGGGAGGAATGAGCAGTTCTTC.

J is TRBJ2-6 and V is TRBV7-3, with D possibly being TRBD1 (6 bases). The CDR3 spans 20 residues. Trimming pared 4 bases from V and 0 bases from J, leaving 22 bases between. CDR1 and CDR2 from the germline V gene are SGHTA and FQGTGA. In DNA, the CDR3 is TGTGCCAGCAGCTCCCTAATAGTCGCAGGGGTCGGCTCTGGGGCCAACGTCCTGACTTTC. It yields the protein CASSSLIVAGVGSGANVLTF.

This clone was seen more than once but under ten times. The gene calls are TRBV5-4 and TRBJ1-1; the match to TRBD1 covers 7 bases. The CDR3 has 14 amino acids. The germline V gene encodes CDR1 SGHNT and CDR2 YYREEE (reference sequence). V shed 5 bases, J shed 3 bases, and the junction held 7 bases outside the gene matches. CDR3 loop: CASSLRGLDTEAFF. In DNA, the CDR3 is TGTGCCAGCAGTTTGAGGGGGCTAGACACTGAAGCTTTCTTT. The whole variable domain, remainder taken from reference TRBV5-4 and TRBJ1-1, is ETGVTQSPTHLIKTRGQQVTLRCSSQSGHNTVSWYQQALGQGPQFIFQYYREEENGRGNFPPRFSGLQFPNYSSELNVNALELDDSALYLCASSLRGLDTEAFFGQGTRLTVV.

This chain joins TRBV4-1 and TRBJ1-1; D not certain. The germline V gene has CDR1 MGHRA and CDR2 YSYEKL. Trimming left V 1 base short and J 8 bases short, with 8 bases between. The CDR3 is 12 residues long. The CDR3 region is CASSQVTTEAFF. CDR3 in DNA: TGCGCCAGCAGCCAAGTCACAACCGAAGCTTTCTTT.

The gene calls are TRBV11-3 and TRBJ2-5, with a weak D call TRBD1 (6 bases). Germline V CDR1 and CDR2: SGHNT, YENEEA. Trimming shortened V by 1 base and J by 1 base, and 16 bases separated the two germline ends. There are 17 residues in the CDR3. CDR3 sequence reads: CASSLGVGGSAQETQYF. The CDR3 DNA is TGTGCCAGCAGCTTAGGGGTAGGGGGTTCCGCCCAAGAGACCCAGTACTTC.

CDR3 in amino acids: CASSLAGYNSPLHF. The CDR3, as DNA: TGTGCCAGCAGTTTAGCGGGCTATAATTCACCCCTCCACTTT. The chain is built from TRBV27 and TRBJ1-6, with no clear D. The CDR3 has 14 amino acids. Germline lookup yields CDR1 MNHEY and CDR2 SMNVEV (reference sequence). Trimming removed 2 bases at V and 3 bases at J, with 5 bases between.

V usage is TRBV6-5 and J usage is TRBJ2-3; D might be TRBD1 (5 bases). V shed 2 bases and J shed 2 bases, with 8 bases lying between them. Looked up from germline, CDR1 is MNHEY and CDR2 is SVGAGI. This CDR3 is built from 14 residues. The CDR3 loop is CASSYRGLTDTQYF. Here the CDR3 DNA reads TGTGCCAGCAGTTACAGGGGCCTCACAGATACGCAGTATTTT.

The rearrangement uses TRBV27 and TRBJ1-6; the D gene is possibly TRBD1 (6 bases). The CDR3 has 13 amino acids. From germline, CDR1 is MNHEY and CDR2 SMNVEV (reference sequence). The ends were cut back, 2 bases at V and 7 bases at J, with 6 bases in the middle. The CDR3 DNA follows: TGTGCCAGCAGTTTAGACAGGAATTCACCCCTCCACTTT. Amino acids: CASSLDRNSPLHF.

V usage is TRBV18 and J usage is TRBJ1-3; no clear D gene. There are 12 residues in the CDR3. Germline V gene lookup returns CDR1 KGHSH and CDR2 LQKENI. Trimming pared 8 bases from V and 0 bases from J, leaving 5 bases between. The CDR3 nucleotides read TGTGCCAGCCTTAGCTCTGGAAACACCATATATTTT. Translation: CASLSSGNTIYF.

This clone turned up a few times. The V gene is TRBV6-5, the J gene TRBJ1-2, with no clear D. The CDR3 has 13 residues. Trimming took off 4 bases at V and 0 bases at J, with 6 bases between the two ends. Germline CDR1 and CDR2: MNHEY and SVGAGI. CDR3: CASSLTPNYGYTF. The CDR3 region has the DNA TGTGCCAGCAGTTTAACACCTAACTATGGCTACACCTTC.

The chain recombines TRBV5-1 with TRBJ1-1, with D perhaps matching TRBD1 (5 bases). The V end was cut by 1 base, the J end by 4 bases, with 11 bases between. Germline CDR1 is SGHRS and CDR2 is YFSETQ. The CDR3 runs to 14 residues. In nucleotides, the CDR3 is TGCGCCAGCAGCTTGCTAGGGGTGGGCACTGAAGCTTTCTTT. The encoded protein is CASSLLGVGTEAFF.

V and J are TRBV30 and TRBJ1-6; 7 bases agree with TRBD1. The V gene's germline CDR1 is GTSNPN and CDR2 SVGIG (reference sequence). This CDR3 has 11 amino acids. V lost 1 base and J lost 18; bases outside the gene matches: 6. The CDR3 region is CAWSGLTGTHF. The CDR3 DNA follows: TGTGCCTGGAGTGGACTGACAGGGACCCACTTT.

The V gene is TRBV12-3 or TRBV12-4, the J gene TRBJ1-1; D call uncertain. The V gene lost 3 bases and the J gene lost 8 bases, with 7 bases spanning the gap. This CDR3 has 11 residues. Written as DNA, the CDR3 is TGTGCCAGCAGTTTTAGTTACGAAGCTTTCTTT. Encoded protein: CASSFSYEAFF.

The chain combines TRBV9 with TRBJ2-2; maybe TRBD1 (6 bases). Germline CDR1 SGDLS, CDR2 YYNGEE. The CDR3 has 19 residues. Trimming took 0 bases from V and 7 from J, leaving 25 bases between them. The CDR3 coding sequence is TGTGCCAGCAGCGTAGCCAAGTGGGGGCAGGGGATGTACAGCGGGGAGCTGTTTTTT. It translates to CASSVAKWGQGMYSGELFF. The whole variable domain, remainder taken from reference TRBV9 and TRBJ2-2, is DSGVTQTPKHLITATGQRVTLRCSPRSGDLSVYWYQQSLDQGLQFLIQYYNGEERAKGNILERFSAQQFPDLHSELNLSSLELGDSALYFCASSVAKWGQGMYSGELFFGEGSRLTVL.